This T cell receptor (beta chain) was recorded in a study of cytomegalovirus exposure and HLA in healthy donors. Regarding the study as a whole: In the analysis, some V segments, TRBV6-2 and TRBV6-3 included, were excluded as indistinguishable. Being productive about 87% or about 30% of the time was typical of most TCR beta V segments in an earlier analysis.

Trimming cost V 6 bases and J 0 bases, with 12 bases left between them. Germline V gene sequence: CDR1 MNHEY, CDR2 SVGAGI. This CDR3 has 15 amino acids. Regarding this clone: Its antigen is not identified.

PCR was performed using 60 Vbeta and 13 Jbeta primers. Clones were sequenced by immunoSEQ multiplex PCR, and TCRdb holds only the in-frame ones, with some missing. The table includes 95,000 to 150,000 clones, more than 65% detected once. Sequenced sample: PBMCs. The TCR comes from a woman between 55 and 75 years old in good health and CMV-seropositive. The chain carries TRBV6-5 and TRBJ1-3; D is ambiguous. Here the CDR3 reads CASSERWSSGNTIYF. The CDR3 nucleotides are TGTGCCAGCAGCGAGAGGTGGAGCTCTGGAAACACCATATATTTT.